The rows below give T cell receptor beta chains drawn from one sample of a study of cytomegalovirus exposure and HLA in healthy donors. The method was immunoSEQ multiplex PCR; TCRdb's version includes in-frame clones alone and lacks a portion of them. The sample shows about 200,000 clones, approximately 80% of them seen only once. The sample taken for sequencing was PBMCs. The receptor source for this set is a woman aged 25 to 39 in good health and CMV-seropositive. The conserved cysteine and the conserved F or W are not part of the CDR3 here. Fields, in order: J gene, V gene, CDR3 protein.

TRBJ2-2 | TRBV4-1 | ASSPLGTLAGELF
TRBJ1-2 | TRBV2 | ASQEREGYGYT
TRBJ1-5 | TRBV27 | ASSHDSFSNQPQH
TRBJ2-1 | TRBV29-1 | SVEDWAKQF
TRBJ1-2 | TRBV29-1 | SVLSNYGYT
TRBJ1-1 | TRBV4-1 | ASSHPPGLGVITEAF
TRBJ1-5 | TRBV28 | ASSLVPGGGDQPQH
TRBJ2-3 | TRBV11-1 | ASSLPGLAINTQY
TRBJ1-5 | TRBV6-1 | ASSDPKGWQPQH
TRBJ2-1 | TRBV6-5 | ASSRDTVAYNEQF
TRBJ1-2 | TRBV15 | ATSRVQGLGGYT
TRBJ1-3 | TRBV25-1 | ASSEPDRVSGNTIY
TRBJ1-1 | TRBV6-1 | ASIRVTEAF
TRBJ2-3 | TRBV21-1 | ASSKGGTMEDTQY
TRBJ2-5 | TRBV11-2 | ASSLGHQETQY
TRBJ2-7 | TRBV7-9 | ASSFLGRSGFYEQY
TRBJ2-3 | TRBV5-6 | ASSFLGAGGTDTQY
TRBJ1-3 | TRBV7-9 | ASSLVSGAAGNTIY
TRBJ2-1 | TRBV11-2 | ASSPGHNNEQF
TRBJ2-7 | TRBV15 | ATSRDTLAGVSTSHEQY
TRBJ1-1 | TRBV6-5 | ASSDSYTEAF